The 2 T cell receptor beta chains presented below share a single source sample, sequenced in a study of glioma-infiltrating T cells. Using RNA template, CDR3s of TCR alpha and beta were amplified with iRepertoire arm-PCR. TCRdb processed the multiplex PCR reads anew with MiXCR; each CDR3 protein has one entry. The sample holds around 140,000 distinct CDR3 sequences, about two fifths seen once. Sequenced: glioma tissue, nonneoplastic brain tissue, or PBMCs (not recorded which). The receptors come from a human donor with low-grade glioma or glioblastoma, undergoing nonglioma brain surgery, or in good health (not recorded which).

On this clonotype itself: Here the CDR3 omits its conserved ending phenylalanine or tryptophan, so a read error is the likely source. V is TRBV6-5 and J is TRBJ1-1, with D hard to call. This CDR3 contains 13 residues. Germline V gene lookup returns CDR1 MNHEY and CDR2 SVGAGI. V dropped 2 bases and J dropped 1 base, with 5 bases sitting between them. CDR3 in amino acids: CASSYGGNTEAFL. CDR3 in DNA: TGTGCCAGCAGTTACGGTGGGAACACTGAAGCTTTCCTT.

This sequence joins TRBV6-2 or TRBV6-3 and TRBJ2-1; tentatively, D is TRBD2 (6 bases). Per germline, CDR1 MNHEY and CDR2 SVGEGT. Trimming took 4 bases from V and 4 from J, leaving 17 bases between them. The CDR3 is 16 residues long. CDR3 nucleotide sequence: TGTGCCAGCAGTTCGGGCGCGGGGAAGGCGTACAATGAGCAGTTCTTC. It specifies CASSSGAGKAYNEQFF.